This TCR beta chain appears in the sequencing data of a study of T-cell reconstitution after alpha-beta-depleted transplantation in children. It was with unique molecular identifiers that the TCRbeta library was prepared. TCRdb reanalysed the PCR reads using MiXCR and keeps one entry per CDR3 protein. The profile shows 450,000 to 600,000 distinct CDR3 sequences, about 30% of them singletons. This clonotype has a handful of counts. Germline V gene lookup returns CDR1 SGHTA and CDR2 FQGNSA. With 1 base removed from V and 1 base from J, the gap between germline ends came to 11 bases. This CDR3 is 16 amino acids long.

The V and J genes are TRBV7-2 and TRBJ1-5; D uncertain. The clonotype was recovered from a human donor who donated a stem cell graft to a child with aplastic anemia. The sequenced sample was PBMCs from the stem cell graft donor, obtained from the stem cell graft. The CDR3 here is CASSLEPLGSNQPQHF. The CDR3, as DNA: TGTGCCAGCAGCTTAGAACCCTTAGGAAGCAATCAGCCCCAGCATTTT.